This TCR beta chain was sequenced in a study of cytomegalovirus exposure and HLA in healthy donors. With respect to this clone: Its target is not known.

V shed 2 bases and J 8 bases; nucleotides not matched to a gene: 8. The CDR3 has 15 residues. CDR1 and CDR2 from the germline V gene are MNHEY and SMNVEV (reference sequence). It was with 60 Vbeta and 13 Jbeta primers that the PCR ran. The protocol was immunoSEQ multiplex PCR, while the TCRdb copy is restricted to in-frame clones and leaves out a portion. The profile shows roughly 170,000 clones, 80% to 90% of them singletons. Overall study results and limits: The presence/absence work took it that sequencing depth was about the same across donors. Rarity characterized most TCR sequences, yet some public TCRs appeared in many donors.

The chain carries TRBV27 and TRBJ1-2, with 10 bases identical to TRBD1. Sequencing used PBMCs. The TCR comes from a girl under 18 in good health and CMV-seropositive. CDR3 amino acids: CASSLGDRGVMGYTF. DNA of the CDR3: TGTGCCAGCAGTTTAGGGGACAGGGGAGTGATGGGCTACACCTTC.